The clone carrying this T cell receptor (beta chain) was detected only a few times. Its specificity is not known. Each TCR beta cDNA library carried unique molecular identifiers. TCRdb independently ran MiXCR on the PCR reads; one entry per CDR3 protein. Among hundreds of thousands of distinct CDR3 sequences, 59% were seen once, and the ten largest hold around 11%. This entry comes from a study of post-analysis software for immune sequencing data. CDR3 length: 15 residues. Germline loops: CDR1 SGHRS, CDR2 YFSETQ. With 3 bases removed from V and 2 bases from J, the gap between germline ends came to 13 bases. The study, taken as a whole, reports: In patients, about 5 TRBV segments were more frequent than in controls, with TRBV5-6, TRBV5-1 and TRBV20-1 among them. Normalized Chao1 diversity was significantly reduced in patients versus controls.

The chain has TRBV5-1 and TRBJ2-3; D tentatively fits TRBD1 or TRBD2 (5 bases each). The sequenced sample was blood. The clonotype originates from a girl aged 2-10 years with multiple sclerosis. CDR3 protein: CASSWWGLNTDTQYF. The CDR3 nucleotides read TGCGCCAGCAGCTGGTGGGGGTTGAACACAGATACGCAGTATTTT.